The subject of this entry is one T cell receptor beta chain. Its specific antigen is unknown. Within one base of it there is no much larger clone, and no base qualities were kept. This sample was included in a study of a mutant IDH1 vaccine in newly diagnosed glioma (dated by TCRdb to the early 2020s). Notes on the research overall: Patients were given eight vaccinations, in weeks 1, 3, 5, 7, 11, 15, 19 and 23, which matched visits V03 through V10. Longitudinal TCRB deep sequencing was performed for about 25 treated patients wherever samples were available for exploratory analyses. Before enrollment, most patients had been given radiochemotherapy with temozolomide as standard therapy, while the rest had received either radiotherapy alone or temozolomide alone. Peripheral blood was collected at six visits: V03 (baseline), V05, V07, V10, V12 and V13. The roughly 35 treated patients were approximately 62% male and around 40% female, with a mean age of about 38 years. Vaccination began 4-6 weeks after radiotherapy alone, or alongside temozolomide cycles in the chemotherapy-containing groups.

Per the publication, the time point label means: week 11, during vaccination. Every vaccine dose consisted of 300 ug of a 20-mer mutant IDH1 peptide in Montanide, administered subcutaneously together with topical imiquimod. All donors had newly diagnosed IDH1-mutant astrocytomas of WHO grade 3 or 4 that showed loss of nuclear ATRX. The samples were drawn from NOA16, a multicentre, single-arm, open-label phase I trial in Germany that tested a mutant IDH1 peptide vaccine in humans for the first time. Genomic DNA for TCRB sequencing was extracted from EDTA blood using the DNeasy Blood and Tissue Kit. V was cut back by 3 bases and J by 8 bases, leaving a gap of 16 bases between them. The CDR3 spans 14 residues, from the cysteine through the phenylalanine. Of the read, only the CDR3 DNA is kept; its 42 bases are in frame from base 1. CDR1 and CDR2 are read off the germline V gene (reference sequence) as LNHDA and SQIVND.

Libraries were made using the immunoSEQ multiplex PCR assay. Rearranged TCR beta chain sequences were amplified with the hsTCRB Kit following the manufacturer's protocol. An Illumina MiSeq was used to sequence the TCRB libraries. The authors' pipeline ran thus. Demultiplexing, trimming and gene mapping were performed with the kit vendor's proprietary platform. What TCRdb holds here is the immuneACCESS table cut down to in-frame rearrangements. Part of the clones is not present; checked against another copy, under half of the missing clones reflect an unresolved V gene, and the others are unexplained. V, J and clone size are those of that table, while D and trimming were read from the DNA. Across this sample there are roughly 120,000 clones, with 80% seen only once. The ten largest clones take up 5.5% of the sample. The full study reports these points: Pseudoprogression seemed to be unrelated to changes in the top peripheral T cell clonotypes found by TCRB sequencing. PBMC samples for TCRB deep sequencing were selected based on availability. According to the authors, sample limitations meant that analyses of patient blood samples could not be reproduced. Immune responses induced by the vaccine were seen in roughly 95% of patients across multiple MHC alleles.

This receptor was obtained from a man in his forties or fifties with glioma. The sample was PBMCs, taken from a glioma patient whose treatment included an IDH1 peptide vaccine. Recombination connected TRBV19 to TRBJ1-2; the D gene is possibly TRBD1, with 5 bases matching. The sequence in DNA is TGTGCCAGTAGTATGGCCGGGGGAGACCGGGGCTACACCTTC. Its amino acids are CASSMAGGDRGYTF.